This TCR beta chain was captured in a study of human T cells and chemical hapten exposure. V was clipped by 8 bases and J by 1 base; unmatched bases: 4. Germline values: CDR1 LGHDT, CDR2 YNNKEL (reference sequence). The CDR3 runs 13 residues. Time point described: patch test 3, about 24 weeks after DPC sensitization. Stated treatment: therapeutic diphenylcyclopropenone sensitization with weekly scalp DPC. TCRdb itself ran the RACE reads through MiXCR, one entry per CDR3 protein. This table has 80,000 to 100,000 distinct CDR3 sequences, roughly 27% appearing once. The chain carries TRBV3-1 and TRBJ1-1, with 7 bases aligning to TRBD1. The sequence came from a man aged 35 to 55 with alopecia areata. Some clones in this sample may be carry-over from other donors' samples. The sample consisted of whole blood, taken in connection with sensitization to the hapten diphenylcyclopropenone (DPC). The CDR3 loop reads CASGGTANTEAFF. CDR3 DNA sequence: TGTGCCAGCGGCGGGACAGCGAACACTGAAGCTTTCTTT.